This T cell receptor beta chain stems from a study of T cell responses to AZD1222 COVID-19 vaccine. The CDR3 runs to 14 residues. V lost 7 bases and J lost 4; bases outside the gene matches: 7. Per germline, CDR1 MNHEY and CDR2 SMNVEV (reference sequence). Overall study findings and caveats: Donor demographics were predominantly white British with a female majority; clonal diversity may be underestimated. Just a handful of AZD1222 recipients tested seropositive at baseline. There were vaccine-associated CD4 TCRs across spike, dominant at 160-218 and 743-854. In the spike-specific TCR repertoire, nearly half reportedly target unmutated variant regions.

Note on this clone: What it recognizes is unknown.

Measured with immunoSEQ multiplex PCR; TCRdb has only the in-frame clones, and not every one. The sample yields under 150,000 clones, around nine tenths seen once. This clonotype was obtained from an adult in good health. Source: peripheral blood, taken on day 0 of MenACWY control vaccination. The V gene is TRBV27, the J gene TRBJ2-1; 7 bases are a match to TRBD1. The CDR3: CASKSGTVYNEQFF. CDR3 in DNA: TGTGCCAGCAAATCGGGGACAGTATACAATGAGCAGTTCTTC.